What follows describes a single T cell receptor beta chain. V gave up 0 bases and J gave up 4 bases, with 15 bases separating them. The length of the CDR3 is 15 residues. Germline loops: CDR1 GTSNPN, CDR2 SVGIG (reference sequence). Sequencing of TCR beta was carried out in blood CD8+ and CD4+ T cells. These data come from a study of CD8 T cells in Susac syndrome. Across the whole study: The sequenced Susac syndrome patients comprised more than 5 with active disease and roughly eight in remission.

The RNA, about 0.45 to 1 ug, was put through reverse transcription using random hexamers. Multiplex immunoSEQ PCR targeted 54 Vbeta and 13 Jbeta TCR beta segments. TCRdb re-called the immunoSEQ multiplex PCR reads with MiXCR, one entry per CDR3 protein. Among about 140,000 distinct CDR3 sequences listed, approximately 95% were seen once. V usage is TRBV30 and J usage is TRBJ1-1; D possibly corresponds to TRBD1 (5 bases). The sample consisted of CD4+ T cells from PBMCs. The source of this sequence is a human donor with Susac syndrome. DNA for the CDR3: TGTGCCTGGAGTGTACTCCGGGGCGTGGGCACTGAAGCTTTCTTT. Amino acids: CAWSVLRGVGTEAFF.